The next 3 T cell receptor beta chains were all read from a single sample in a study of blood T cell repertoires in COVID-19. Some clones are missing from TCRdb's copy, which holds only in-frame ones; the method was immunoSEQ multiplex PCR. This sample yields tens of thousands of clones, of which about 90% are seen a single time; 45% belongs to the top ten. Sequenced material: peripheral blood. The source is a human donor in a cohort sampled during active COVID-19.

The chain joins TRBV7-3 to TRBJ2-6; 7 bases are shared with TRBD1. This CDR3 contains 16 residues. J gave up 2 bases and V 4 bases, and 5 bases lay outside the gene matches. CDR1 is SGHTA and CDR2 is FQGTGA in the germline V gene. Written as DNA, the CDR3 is TGTGCCAGCAGCTCCAAGACAGGGACTGGGGCCAACGTCCTGACTTTC. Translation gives CASSSKTGTGANVLTF.

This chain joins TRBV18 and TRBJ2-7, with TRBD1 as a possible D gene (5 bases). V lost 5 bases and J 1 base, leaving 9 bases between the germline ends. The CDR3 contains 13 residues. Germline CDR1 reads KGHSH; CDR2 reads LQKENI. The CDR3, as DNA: TGTGCCAGCTCATCGACAGTATCCTACGAGCAGTACTTC. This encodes CASSSTVSYEQYF.

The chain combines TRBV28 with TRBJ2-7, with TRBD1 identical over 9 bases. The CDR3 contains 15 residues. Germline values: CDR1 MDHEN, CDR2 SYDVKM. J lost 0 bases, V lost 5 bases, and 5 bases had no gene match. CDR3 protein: CASSKPGQGSYEQYF. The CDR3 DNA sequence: TGTGCCAGCAGTAAACCGGGACAGGGCTCCTACGAGCAGTACTTC.